A single sample gave rise to the 8 T cell receptor beta chains below, sequenced in a study of T cell responses to AZD1222 COVID-19 vaccine. The protocol was immunoSEQ multiplex PCR, while the TCRdb copy is restricted to in-frame clones and leaves out a portion. The sample includes 150,000 or so clones, 88% seen only once; the top ten take 2% to 2.5%. The sequencing here drew on peripheral blood, taken on day 0 of AZD1222 vaccination. The receptor source for this set is an adult in good health.

The V and J genes are TRBV5-1 and TRBJ1-2, with D maybe TRBD1 (6 bases). V shed 2 bases and J shed 6 bases, with 17 bases lying between them. The germline gives CDR1 SGHRS, CDR2 YFSETQ. The CDR3 runs 15 residues. CDR3 in DNA: TGCGCCAGCAGCTTTCTCCTACAGGGAAAGGATGGCTACACCTTC. Protein: CASSFLLQGKDGYTF.

V gene TRBV19 combines with J gene TRBJ1-1; 9 bases align to TRBD1. Germline-derived CDR1 and CDR2 are LNHDA and SQIVND (reference sequence). CDR3 length: 14 residues. The V segment lost 5 bases and the J segment 3 bases; nucleotides outside the gene matches: 4. CDR3 nucleotides: TGTGCCAGTAGTTCGTACAGGGGGCACACTGAAGCTTTCTTT. As protein: CASSSYRGHTEAFF.

V usage is TRBV6-5 and J usage is TRBJ1-1; the match to TRBD1 covers 8 bases. CDR3 length equals 15 residues. V dropped 6 bases and J dropped 4; count of bases not matched to a gene: 10. The germline V gene encodes CDR1 MNHEY and CDR2 SVGAGI. The CDR3 sequence is CASRYPGQAVTEAFF. In DNA form, the CDR3 reads TGTGCCAGCAGGTACCCGGGACAGGCAGTCACTGAAGCTTTCTTT.

The chain recombines TRBV5-4 with TRBJ1-1, with a weak D call TRBD1 (5 bases). This CDR3 comprises 16 residues. V lost 4 bases and J 0 bases, leaving 16 bases between the germline ends. The V gene's germline CDR1 is SGHNT and CDR2 YYREEE (reference sequence). As DNA, the CDR3 is TGTGCCAGCAGCGACGGGACGGGTAGAGTGAACACTGAAGCTTTCTTT. Translation: CASSDGTGRVNTEAFF. Supplemented by reference TRBV5-4 and TRBJ1-1, the full variable domain reads ETGVTQSPTHLIKTRGQQVTLRCSSQSGHNTVSWYQQALGQGPQFIFQYYREEENGRGNFPPRFSGLQFPNYSSELNVNALELDDSALYLCASSDGTGRVNTEAFFGQGTRLTVV.

The chain links TRBV7-3 to TRBJ2-5; no firm D call. Trimming took off 2 bases at V and 1 base at J, with 8 bases between the two ends. Germline V CDR1 and CDR2: SGHTA, FQGTGA. The CDR3 sequence is 14 residues long. The CDR3, as DNA: TGTGCCAGCAGCTTATCGGGCAGCCAAGAGACCCAGTACTTC. It yields the protein CASSLSGSQETQYF.

The chain employs TRBV5-5 and TRBJ2-7; either TRBD1 or TRBD2 may supply D (6 bases each). With 0 bases removed from V and 0 bases from J, the gap between germline ends came to 10 bases. The CDR3 consists of 15 residues. Per the germline V gene, CDR1 is SGHKS and CDR2 is YYEKEE (reference sequence). The CDR3 loop is CASSLDTGASYEQYF. Here the CDR3 DNA reads TGTGCCAGCAGCTTGGATACGGGGGCCTCCTACGAGCAGTACTTC.

The rearrangement joins TRBV6-1 to TRBJ2-7; TRBD2 matches at 8 bases. Germline V gives CDR1 MNHNS, CDR2 SASEGT. The V segment lost 3 bases and the J segment 1 base; nucleotides outside the gene matches: 8. The CDR3 contains 16 residues. The CDR3 here is CASSDPGAGASYEQYF. CDR3 coding DNA: TGTGCCAGCAGTGACCCAGGAGCGGGAGCTTCCTACGAGCAGTACTTC.

V and J are TRBV7-9 and TRBJ1-1; 11 bases fit TRBD1. CDR1 SEHNR and CDR2 FQNEAQ come from the germline V gene (reference sequence). V gave up 9 bases and J gave up 0 bases; unmatched junction bases: 15. The CDR3 contains 18 residues. CDR3 amino acids: CASAQGTGGSYMNTEAFF. DNA of the CDR3: TGTGCCAGTGCCCAGGGGACAGGGGGATCTTATATGAACACTGAAGCTTTCTTT.